One and the same sample provided the 25 T cell receptor beta chains below, sequenced in a study of T cells in tuberculosis. Measured with immunoSEQ multiplex PCR; TCRdb has only the in-frame clones, and not every one. The sample lists tens of thousands of clones; about 90% were seen once. As to time point: new active TB diagnosis, blood taken before or within 7 days of starting treatment. The specimen was PBMCs, collected at tuberculosis diagnosis. The receptor set was obtained from an adult with tuberculosis. Some clones in this sample may be carry-over from other donors' samples.

The J gene is TRBJ1-1, the V gene TRBV7-8, with D unresolved. This CDR3 contains 15 residues. Germline V gene sequence: CDR1 SGHVS, CDR2 FQNEAQ. V was pared by 0 bases and J by 1 base, with 9 bases between. The CDR3 DNA follows: TGTGCCAGCAGCTTAGCGTACACCCAGAACACTGAAGCTTTCTTT. Protein sequence: CASSLAYTQNTEAFF.

The rearrangement uses TRBV11-3 and TRBJ2-3, with no clear D. The CDR3 sequence is 13 residues long. The germline V gene has CDR1 SGHNT and CDR2 YENEEA. V was cut by 8 bases and J by 0 bases, with 9 bases left in between. For the CDR3, the DNA is TGTGCCAGCGCCCCCACTAGCACAGATACGCAGTATTTT. Amino acid sequence: CASAPTSTDTQYF. Based on the CDR3 plus reference TRBV11-3 and TRBJ2-3, the full variable domain is EAGVVQSPRYKIIEKKQPVAFWCNPISGHNTLYWYLQNLGQGPELLIRYENEEAVDDSQLPKDRFSAERLKGVDSTLKIQPAELGDSAVYLCASAPTSTDTQYFGPGTRLTVL.

This chain connects TRBV25-1 to TRBJ1-3; 7 bases align to TRBD1. The CDR3 contains 17 residues. Germline V gene data show CDR1 as MGHDK and CDR2 as SYGVNS. Trimming at V came to 4 bases and at J to 3 bases, leaving 12 bases not matched to a gene. In DNA form, the CDR3 reads TGTGCCAGCAGTGCTCTTGAACTCTCAGGGGGTGGAAACACCATATATTTT. Protein: CASSALELSGGGNTIYF.

The chain combines TRBV30 with TRBJ1-2, with D tentatively TRBD1 (5 bases). V dropped 3 bases and J dropped 8 bases, with 16 bases sitting between them. This CDR3 contains 13 residues. Germline assignment: CDR1 GTSNPN and CDR2 SVGIG (reference sequence). In DNA, the CDR3 is TGTGCCTGGAGCAGAGAGGACAAAGGGGGCTACACCTTC. Protein sequence: CAWSREDKGGYTF.

The J gene is TRBJ2-4, the V gene TRBV19; no reliable D call. This CDR3 comprises 14 residues. Germline CDR1 reads LNHDA; CDR2 reads SQIVND (reference sequence). Between the trimmed V and J ends, which lost 0 bases and 2 bases, there was a span of 5 bases. This chain's CDR3 is CASSIDGSKNIQYF. Here the CDR3 DNA reads TGTGCCAGTAGTATAGACGGTTCCAAAAACATTCAGTACTTC.

The V gene is TRBV5-1, the J gene TRBJ2-7; TRBD1 might be the D (6 bases). Germline V lookup: CDR1 SGHRS, CDR2 YFSETQ. This CDR3 spans 15 amino acids. V gave up 4 bases and J gave up 7 bases, with 21 bases separating them. The CDR3, as DNA: TGCGCCAGCAGCACCTCCAGGGGCGCGATAGAAGAGCAGTACTTC. It encodes CASSTSRGAIEEQYF.

The CDR3 DNA sequence: TGCAGCGTTGAGGTCCGGGCCTACGAGCAGTACTTC. Translation: CSVEVRAYEQYF. This chain links TRBV29-1 with TRBJ2-7, with no clear D. Trimming pared 3 bases from V and 2 bases from J, leaving 8 bases between. CDR3 length: 12 amino acids. The germline V gene encodes CDR1 SQVTM and CDR2 ANQGSEA.

The CDR3 DNA sequence: TGTGCCAGCGCGAAGACAGCCAATCAGCCCCAGCATTTT. Protein: CASAKTANQPQHF. The rearrangement uses TRBV5-8 and TRBJ1-5, with D tentatively TRBD1 (5 bases). Trimming took off 7 bases at V and 3 bases at J, with 11 bases between the two ends. The CDR3 has 13 amino acids. The germline V gene has CDR1 SGHTS and CDR2 YDEGEE.

This chain uses TRBV2 with TRBJ2-1; no reliable D call. The CDR3 sequence is 14 residues long. Germline CDR1 SNHLY, CDR2 FYNNEI. Trimming cost V 7 bases and J 0 bases, with 10 bases left between them. The CDR3 here is CASTLVSSYNEQFF. The CDR3 DNA reads TGTGCCAGCACCTTGGTGAGCTCCTACAATGAGCAGTTCTTC.

DNA of the CDR3: TGTGCCAGCAGTGAAGGATTCGGGTACTACGAGCAGTACTTC. Translating it yields CASSEGFGYYEQYF. The gene calls are TRBV2 and TRBJ2-7; D remains ambiguous. V lost 1 base and J 3 bases, leaving 10 bases between the germline ends. Germline-derived CDR1 and CDR2 are SNHLY and FYNNEI. The CDR3 is 14 residues long.

CDR3 in amino acids: CASRPRAGSSYNEQFF. CDR3 bases: TGTGCCAGCAGACCTAGAGCGGGGTCGTCCTACAATGAGCAGTTCTTC. J is TRBJ2-1 and V is TRBV7-2, with 7 bases that match TRBD2. The germline CDR1 and CDR2 sequences are SGHTA and FQGNSA. The CDR3 is 16 residues long. The trim removed 6 bases at V and 1 base at J, leaving 9 bases unmatched. The whole variable domain, filled in from reference TRBV7-2 and TRBJ2-1, reads GAGVSQSPSNKVTEKGKDVELRCDPISGHTALYWYRQSLGQGLEFLIYFQGNSAPDKSGLPSDRFSAERTGGSVSTLTIQRTQQEDSAVYLCASRPRAGSSYNEQFFGPGTRLTVL.

The chain combines TRBV5-8 with TRBJ1-2; 8 bases line up with TRBD1. Looked up from germline, CDR1 is SGHTS and CDR2 is YDEGEE. The CDR3 loop spans 15 amino acids. V lost 1 base to trimming and J lost 5 bases; unmatched junction nucleotides: 7. CDR3 protein: CASSLPRTGQYGYTF. The CDR3 nucleotides are TGTGCCAGCAGCTTGCCCCGGACAGGGCAGTATGGCTACACCTTC.

This rearrangement joins TRBV5-1 to TRBJ2-3; 8 bases map to TRBD2. Per germline, CDR1 SGHRS and CDR2 YFSETQ. The CDR3 runs 15 residues. V lost 1 base, J lost 4 bases, and 5 bases stayed unmatched. CDR3 coding DNA: TGCGCCAGCAGCTTGTCCCTAGCGGGTGCAGATACGCAGTATTTT. Residues: CASSLSLAGADTQYF.

A remark on this clone: The junction does not match germline at one end; this may be a read error. The chain couples TRBV7-2 to TRBJ2-7; 9 bases map to TRBD2. The CDR3 runs to 14 residues. Germline CDR1 and CDR2: SGHTA and FQGNSA. CDR3 nucleotide sequence: TGTGCCAGCAGCGTAGCGGGGGCCCTATACGAGCAGTACTTC. Translating gives CASSVAGALYEQYF.

The V gene is TRBV7-8, the J gene TRBJ1-2; weak D call: TRBD1 (6 bases). V lost 5 bases and J 4 bases, leaving 14 bases between the germline ends. Germline V gives CDR1 SGHVS, CDR2 FQNEAQ. This CDR3 has 14 amino acids. The CDR3 DNA reads as TGTGCCAGCAGCCAGCGGGGGGGCACCTATGGCTACACCTTC. It encodes CASSQRGGTYGYTF.

This chain uses TRBV7-2 with TRBJ2-3, with TRBD2 matching 11 bases. There are 17 residues in the CDR3. With V trimmed by 4 bases and J by 3 bases, 9 bases remained unmatched. The V gene's germline CDR1 is SGHTA and CDR2 FQGNSA. The CDR3 region is CASSSRSSGGRTDTQYF. The CDR3 DNA sequence: TGTGCCAGCAGCTCCCGGTCTAGCGGGGGGCGGACAGATACGCAGTATTTT.

This clone was found once. The chain uses TRBV7-9 and TRBJ2-1; 8 nucleotides match TRBD1. V lost 5 bases and J lost 3; bases outside the gene matches: 6. Germline CDR1 and CDR2: SEHNR and FQNEAQ (reference sequence). This CDR3 has 15 residues. The CDR3, as DNA: TGTGCCAGCAGCCTCGGACAGGGATTCTACAATGAGCAGTTCTTC. Translation: CASSLGQGFYNEQFF. Drawing the rest from reference TRBV7-9 and TRBJ2-1, the complete variable domain is DTGVSQNPRHKITKRGQNVTFRCDPISEHNRLYWYRQTLGQGPEFLTYFQNEAQLEKSRLLSDRFSAERPKGSFSTLEIQRTEQGDSAMYLCASSLGQGFYNEQFFGPGTRLTVL.

This chain uses TRBV5-1 with TRBJ2-2; TRBD1 might be the D (6 bases). Trimming cost V 2 bases and J 7 bases, with 9 bases left between them. Germline CDR1 and CDR2: SGHRS and YFSETQ. The CDR3 extends over 13 amino acids. CDR3 sequence reads: CASSLTGSGELFF. DNA of the CDR3: TGCGCCAGCAGCTTAACAGGGAGCGGGGAGCTGTTTTTT.

The chain links TRBV18 to TRBJ1-1; TRBD1 agrees at 10 bases. The V and J ends lost 0 bases and 1 base, in that order; junction bases with no gene match: 2. The germline gives CDR1 KGHSH, CDR2 LQKENI. This CDR3 has 16 residues. The CDR3 spells CASSPPGQGPNTEAFF. CDR3 sequence (DNA): TGTGCCAGCTCACCACCGGGACAGGGGCCGAACACTGAAGCTTTCTTT.

The chain is built from TRBV9 and TRBJ2-3; TRBD1 is a possible D gene (5 bases). CDR3 length: 15 residues. Germline CDR1 reads SGDLS; CDR2 reads YYNGEE. V lost 0 bases to trimming and J lost 2 bases, with 10 bases between them. CDR3 bases: TGTGCCAGCAGCGTAGAAGGACACCCCACAGATACGCAGTATTTT. The encoded protein is CASSVEGHPTDTQYF.

This chain uses TRBV11-2 with TRBJ2-7, with TRBD2 matching 12 bases. The V gene end was trimmed by 0 bases and the J gene end by 3 bases; junction bases not matched to a gene: 6. CDR1 and CDR2 from the germline V gene are SGHAT and FQNNGV. The CDR3 loop spans 17 amino acids. The CDR3 spells CASSLETSGGPRYEQYF. The DNA of the CDR3 is TGTGCCAGCAGCTTAGAAACTAGCGGGGGGCCTCGCTACGAGCAGTACTTC.

This sequence joins TRBV27 and TRBJ1-3; 8 positions agree with TRBD1. Germline CDR1 MNHEY, CDR2 SMNVEV (reference sequence). V shed 6 bases and J 0 bases; nucleotides not matched to a gene: 1. The CDR3 contains 14 residues. CDR3 loop: CASSDRGSGNTIYF. The DNA of the CDR3 is TGTGCCAGCAGCGACAGGGGCTCTGGAAACACCATATATTTT.

J is TRBJ1-5 and V is TRBV27; D unclear. V lost 2 bases and J 2 bases, leaving 10 bases between the germline ends. Germline V gene sequence: CDR1 MNHEY, CDR2 SMNVEV (reference sequence). The CDR3 is made up of 15 amino acids. CDR3 coding DNA: TGTGCCAGCAGTTTAATGGATGGAGGCAATCAGCCCCAGCATTTT. It codes for CASSLMDGGNQPQHF.

This sequence joins TRBV5-1 and TRBJ2-7; 10 nucleotides line up with TRBD1. The CDR3 spans 16 residues. Germline trimming cut 4 bases from V and 2 bases from J; bases unmatched to any gene: 9. Germline V CDR1 and CDR2: SGHRS, YFSETQ. CDR3 region: CASSPTRTGGAYEQYF. CDR3 nucleotide sequence: TGCGCCAGCAGCCCTACTCGGACAGGGGGGGCCTACGAGCAGTACTTC. Filled out from reference TRBV5-1 and TRBJ2-7, the complete variable domain reads KAGVTQTPRYLIKTRGQQVTLSCSPISGHRSVSWYQQTPGQGLQFLFEYFSETQRNKGNFPGRFSGRQFSNSRSEMNVSTLELGDSALYLCASSPTRTGGAYEQYFGPGTRLTVT.

The chain couples TRBV6-5 to TRBJ2-7; the D gene is possibly TRBD2 (6 bases). The germline V gene encodes CDR1 MNHEY and CDR2 SVGAGI. This CDR3 is 15 amino acids long. The ends were cut back, 6 bases at V and 5 bases at J, with 20 bases in the middle. The CDR3 region has the DNA TGTGCCAGCAGCCCCTGGGGAGGTCGGATGGACGAGCAGTACTTC. Translated: CASSPWGGRMDEQYF.